Below, 23 T cell receptor beta chains from the same sample are listed, as sequenced in a study of CD8 T cells in Susac syndrome. About 0.5 to 1 ug RNA was reverse transcribed with random hexamers. MiXCR, applied by TCRdb to the immunoSEQ multiplex PCR reads, yields one record per CDR3 protein. The table lists under 350,000 distinct CDR3 sequences, around 90% of them singletons. The source material was CD4+ T cells from PBMCs. All receptors derive from a human donor with multiple sclerosis.

The V call is TRBV7-9, the J call TRBJ1-2, with D tentatively TRBD1 (5 bases). This CDR3 has 17 amino acids. Germline V lookup: CDR1 SEHNR, CDR2 FQNEAQ (reference sequence). V was clipped by 0 bases and J by 5 bases, with 19 bases between them. The CDR3 region has the DNA TGTGCCAGCAGCTTAGCGAACCCGGGGACCGCGTCATATGGCTACACCTTC. Translating it yields CASSLANPGTASYGYTF.

The DNA of the CDR3 is TGTGCCAGCAGTTTAGGGCGCCAAAATATACGGGAATATGGCTACACCTTC. Its protein is CASSLGRQNIREYGYTF. V is TRBV12-3 or TRBV12-4 and J is TRBJ1-2; D gene ambiguous. The CDR3 is 17 residues long. The V end was cut by 1 base, the J end by 5 bases, with 20 bases between.

This chain uses TRBV12-3 or TRBV12-4 with TRBJ2-7, with a tentative D call TRBD2 (5 bases). The length of the CDR3 is 14 residues. Deletions cut 5 bases from V and 5 bases from J, with 16 bases between. For the CDR3, the DNA is TGTGCCAGCAGTCCCGGACTCCAGCGGAACGAGCAGTACTTC. This translates into CASSPGLQRNEQYF.

This clonotype was detected a few times. The rearrangement joins TRBV7-9 to TRBJ2-7; TRBD1 aligns across 8 bases. There are 15 residues in the CDR3. Germline-derived CDR1 and CDR2 are SEHNR and FQNEAQ (reference sequence). J was trimmed by 1 base and V by 2 bases; bases with no gene match: 4. The DNA of the CDR3 is TGTGCCAGCAGCTTAATAGACAGGGGATCCTACGAGCAGTACTTC. This encodes CASSLIDRGSYEQYF.

The genes are TRBV7-9 and TRBJ2-1, with D unclear. The CDR3 runs 14 residues. CDR1 is SEHNR and CDR2 is FQNEAQ in the germline V gene (reference sequence). Trimming removed 3 bases from V and 2 bases from J, with 8 bases in between. CDR3 DNA: TGTGCCAGCAGCTTTGGTATGGCCTACAATGAGCAGTTCTTC. This encodes CASSFGMAYNEQFF.

This rearrangement joins TRBV30 to TRBJ2-4; 14 nucleotides align to TRBD2. This CDR3 contains 15 residues. J gave up 6 bases and V 5 bases, and 6 bases lay outside the gene matches. CDR1 is GTSNPN and CDR2 is SVGIG in the germline V gene (reference sequence). The CDR3 DNA reads TGTGCCTGGGCCCGCGGGACTAGCGGGGGAAACATTCAGTACTTC. Protein sequence: CAWARGTSGGNIQYF.

This clonotype was counted a few times. The gene calls are TRBV30 and TRBJ2-3, with D unresolved. Germline CDR1 GTSNPN, CDR2 SVGIG (reference sequence). Trimming stripped 2 bases from V and 5 bases from J, with 20 bases between. There are 16 residues in the CDR3. The CDR3 sequence: CAWSMSVRRSEDTQYF. In DNA form, the CDR3 reads TGTGCCTGGAGTATGAGTGTTCGTCGGTCGGAAGATACGCAGTATTTT.

In its sample, this clonotype was seen a few times. The chain combines TRBV19 with TRBJ2-7; 8 bases match TRBD1. This CDR3 is 13 amino acids long. Trimming took 8 bases from V and 2 from J; bases not matched to a gene: 5. CDR1 and CDR2 from the germline V gene are LNHDA and SQIVND (reference sequence). DNA of the CDR3: TGTGCCAGTGGGAGGACAGGGACCTACGAGCAGTACTTC. Amino acid sequence: CASGRTGTYEQYF.

The chain joins TRBV30 to TRBJ1-4; tentatively, D is TRBD1 (5 bases). The length of the CDR3 is 13 residues. Trimming took 4 bases from V and 7 from J, leaving 13 bases between them. From germline, CDR1 is GTSNPN and CDR2 SVGIG (reference sequence). In DNA form, the CDR3 reads TGTGCCTGGATGGGACCGGCGTCTGAAAAACTGTTTTTT. It encodes CAWMGPASEKLFF. Full variable domain (missing parts from reference TRBV30 and TRBJ1-4): SQTIHQWPATLVQPVGSPLSLECTVEGTSNPNLYWYRQAAGRGLQLLFYSVGIGQISSEVPQNLSASRPQDRQFILSSKKLLLSDSGFYLCAWMGPASEKLFFGSGTQLSVL.

This clonotype has only one observation. CDR3 sequence (DNA): TGCGCCAGCAGCGCCGTAACGGTAAACTATGGCTACACCTTC. It translates to CASSAVTVNYGYTF. The chain is built from TRBV5-1 and TRBJ1-2; unclear D gene. The V and J ends lost 4 bases and 2 bases respectively, with 12 bases between them. The CDR3 runs 14 residues. Germline V lookup: CDR1 SGHRS, CDR2 YFSETQ.

The chain uses TRBV7-6 and TRBJ2-2; possible D gene TRBD2, 6 bases. Germline assignment: CDR1 SGHVS and CDR2 FNYEAQ. The CDR3 is 14 residues long. The ends were cut back, 8 bases at V and 1 base at J, with 11 bases in the middle. The CDR3 nucleotides are TGTGCCAGCGGACTACAGCGGAACACCGGGGAGCTGTTTTTT. Amino acid sequence: CASGLQRNTGELFF.

The chain uses TRBV5-6 and TRBJ2-1, with TRBD1 matching over 11 bases. Germline loops: CDR1 SGHDT, CDR2 YYEEEE. With V trimmed by 3 bases and J by 7 bases, 6 bases remained unmatched. This CDR3 comprises 15 residues. The CDR3 reads CASSWTGGRSNEQFF. CDR3 in DNA: TGTGCCAGCAGCTGGACAGGGGGCCGATCAAATGAGCAGTTCTTC.

The chain couples TRBV30 to TRBJ2-3, with TRBD1 as a possible D gene (6 bases). Germline assignment: CDR1 GTSNPN and CDR2 SVGIG (reference sequence). CDR3 length: 14 residues. V shed 7 bases and J shed 4 bases, with 18 bases lying between them. DNA for the CDR3: TGTGCCTCCCCAGGTCAGGGGAAGGCAGATACGCAGTATTTT. Translation gives CASPGQGKADTQYF.

In its sample, this clonotype was seen a few times. The chain links TRBV6-5 to TRBJ1-2; no reliable D call. V gave up 2 bases and J gave up 2 bases, with 6 bases separating them. The CDR3 covers 13 residues. CDR1 is MNHEY, CDR2 SVGAGI, per germline. CDR3 nucleotides: TGTGCCAGCAGTTACACGGGAAACTATGGCTACACCTTC. It translates to CASSYTGNYGYTF.

CDR3 sequence reads: CSARSQGAGTEAFF. The CDR3 nucleotides are TGCAGTGCTAGAAGTCAGGGGGCTGGCACTGAAGCTTTCTTT. This chain links TRBV20-1 with TRBJ1-1; 8 nucleotides agree with TRBD1. Germline-derived CDR1 and CDR2 are DFQATT and SNEGSKA (reference sequence). The ends lost 2 bases at V and 4 bases at J; junction bases unmatched: 6. The CDR3 runs to 14 residues.

This chain's CDR3 is CSAIPQGASYNSPLHF. The CDR3 region has the DNA TGCAGTGCTATCCCACAGGGGGCTTCCTATAATTCACCCCTCCACTTT. The V call is TRBV20-1, the J call TRBJ1-6, with 9 bases lining up with TRBD1. The V segment lost 4 bases and the J segment 1 base; nucleotides outside the gene matches: 5. The CDR3 loop spans 16 amino acids. Germline V CDR1 and CDR2: DFQATT, SNEGSKA (reference sequence).

The chain couples TRBV12-3 or TRBV12-4 to TRBJ1-1; no firm D call. The CDR3 consists of 13 residues. V was cut by 1 base and J by 4 bases, with 7 bases left in between. DNA for the CDR3: TGTGCCAGCAGTTTAGGGCCGGGCACTGAAGCTTTCTTT. Its translation: CASSLGPGTEAFF.

The chain carries TRBV29-1 and TRBJ2-7, with D possibly being TRBD2 (5 bases). The CDR3 length is 12 residues. The germline V and J ends were trimmed by 4 bases and 1 base, with 8 bases remaining between them. Germline loops: CDR1 SQVTM, CDR2 ANQGSEA. The CDR3 DNA is TGCAGCGTTGGGACTTATTCCTACGAGCAGTACTTC. Translated: CSVGTYSYEQYF.

The V call is TRBV29-1, the J call TRBJ2-3; D call uncertain. This CDR3 has 12 residues. Germline CDR1 and CDR2: SQVTM and ANQGSEA. V lost 4 bases, J lost 2 bases, and 7 bases lay in between. The CDR3 nucleotides are TGCAGCGTTGTCCCTAACACAGATACGCAGTATTTT. Translating gives CSVVPNTDTQYF.

This chain uses TRBV7-9 with TRBJ2-6; D may match TRBD1 or TRBD2 (5 bases each). The V end lost 8 bases, the J end lost 4 bases, and 21 bases lay between the germline ends. CDR3 size: 17 residues. Germline CDR1 and CDR2: SEHNR and FQNEAQ (reference sequence). This chain's CDR3 is CASRNRGPPGGANVLTF. In DNA form, the CDR3 reads TGTGCCAGCCGCAATAGGGGACCCCCGGGAGGGGCCAACGTCCTGACTTTC. Variable domain in full (rest from reference TRBV7-9 and TRBJ2-6): DTGVSQNPRHKITKRGQNVTFRCDPISEHNRLYWYRQTLGQGPEFLTYFQNEAQLEKSRLLSDRFSAERPKGSFSTLEIQRTEQGDSAMYLCASRNRGPPGGANVLTFGAGSRLTVL.

This chain connects TRBV5-1 to TRBJ2-2; TRBD1 aligns across 10 bases. The trim removed 2 bases at V and 5 bases at J, leaving 12 bases unmatched. This CDR3 has 18 amino acids. Per germline, CDR1 SGHRS and CDR2 YFSETQ. CDR3 region: CASSFSLLRDRGTGELFF. The CDR3 coding sequence is TGCGCCAGCAGCTTCTCGTTACTCCGGGACAGGGGAACCGGGGAGCTGTTTTTT.

The chain combines TRBV18 with TRBJ1-3; no firm D call. The CDR3 spans 19 residues. Germline-derived CDR1 and CDR2 are KGHSH and LQKENI. Trimming removed 3 bases at V and 0 bases at J, with 21 bases between. CDR3 protein: CASSPGIPDPTSSGNTIYF. CDR3 sequence (DNA): TGTGCCAGCTCACCCGGGATCCCTGACCCCACCAGCTCTGGAAACACCATATATTTT.

The chain joins TRBV7-9 to TRBJ2-7, with D unresolved. Germline CDR1 is SEHNR and CDR2 is FQNEAQ (reference sequence). The V end was cut by 2 bases, the J end by 0 bases, with 8 bases between. The CDR3 spans 14 residues. The CDR3 nucleotides are TGTGCCAGCAGCTTATTTGGGAACTCCTACGAGCAGTACTTC. Its translation: CASSLFGNSYEQYF.